The 29 T cell receptor beta chains below were found in one sample sequenced in a study of blood T cell repertoires in COVID-19 (TCRdb year 2020). Library preparation was by the immunoSEQ multiplex PCR assay. This immuneACCESS table, as held by TCRdb, lists in-frame sequences with V and J called but not all clones. Of the missing ones, under half trace to an unresolved V gene in checked studies; the others have no known cause. The sample table holds about 330,000 clones, of which around 87% were seen once. Roughly 5.2% of the sample comes from the top ten. Sequencing used PBMCs or T cells enriched from blood (not recorded which). These receptors were taken from a woman aged 30 to 39 who had recovered from COVID-19.

The CDR3 loop reads CASGDLAGTDTQYF. The CDR3 DNA is TGTGCCAGCGGAGATCTAGCGGGCACAGATACGCAGTATTTT. V and J are TRBV2 and TRBJ2-3; TRBD2 matches at 7 bases. The CDR3 covers 14 residues. CDR1 and CDR2 from the germline V gene are SNHLY and FYNNEI. The J segment lost 1 base and the V segment lost 8 bases, leaving 6 bases of the junction unmatched.

The chain has TRBV28 and TRBJ2-4; D possibly corresponds to TRBD1 (6 bases). The V and J ends lost 2 bases and 0 bases respectively, with 20 bases between them. This CDR3 is built from 19 residues. Germline loops: CDR1 MDHEN, CDR2 SYDVKM. The CDR3 DNA reads as TGTGCCAGCAGTTTAGACCCGCCCGGGACACAAATAGCCAAAAACATTCAGTACTTC. It encodes CASSLDPPGTQIAKNIQYF.

This chain uses TRBV7-3 with TRBJ2-5; D is unclear. Trimming stripped 4 bases from V and 4 bases from J, with 13 bases between. Germline V lookup: CDR1 SGHTA, CDR2 FQGTGA. The CDR3 has 14 residues. The CDR3 coding sequence is TGTGCCAGCAGCTCCAGTGGGCCTGGAGAGACCCAGTACTTC. Translation: CASSSSGPGETQYF.

The chain is built from TRBV19 and TRBJ2-3; tentative D call: TRBD1 (5 bases). Germline V gives CDR1 LNHDA, CDR2 SQIVND (reference sequence). CDR3 length: 14 residues. V was pared by 7 bases and J by 0 bases, with 11 bases between. CDR3 amino acids: CASTIDSSTDTQYF. The CDR3 DNA reads as TGTGCCAGTACCATTGACAGTAGCACAGATACGCAGTATTTT.

Only a few counts were recorded for this clone. The chain is built from TRBV27 and TRBJ2-2, with 11 bases lining up with TRBD1. Trimming at V came to 5 bases and at J to 8 bases, leaving 4 bases not matched to a gene. The CDR3 is 14 residues long. The germline gives CDR1 MNHEY, CDR2 SMNVEV (reference sequence). In nucleotides, the CDR3 is TGTGCCAGCAGTGGACAGGGGGCTTATGGGGAGCTGTTTTTT. This encodes CASSGQGAYGELFF.

The V and J genes are TRBV11-1 and TRBJ2-2; D uncertain. The V end lost 7 bases, the J end lost 1 base, and 7 bases lay between the germline ends. This CDR3 has 13 residues. Germline V gene sequence: CDR1 SGHAT, CDR2 FQDESV (reference sequence). CDR3 DNA sequence: TGTGCCAGCAAGAGGCAGAACACCGGGGAGCTGTTTTTT. It yields the protein CASKRQNTGELFF.

The chain couples TRBV2 to TRBJ1-1, with 8 bases fitting TRBD1. Germline values: CDR1 SNHLY, CDR2 FYNNEI. This CDR3 is 13 amino acids long. Trimming removed 6 bases from V and 5 bases from J; junction bases left unmatched: 5. CDR3 nucleotides: TGTGCCAGCAGGGACAGGGAGGGTACTGAAGCTTTCTTT. Translated: CASRDREGTEAFF.

The CDR3 sequence: CASSQDIGQASEKLFF. In nucleotides, the CDR3 is TGTGCCAGCAGCCAAGATATCGGACAGGCGTCCGAAAAACTGTTTTTT. The rearrangement uses TRBV14 and TRBJ1-4; 7 positions agree with TRBD1. J gave up 8 bases and V 0 bases, and 9 bases lay outside the gene matches. Germline lookup yields CDR1 SGHDN and CDR2 FVKESK. The CDR3 is made up of 16 amino acids.

V usage is TRBV6-4 and J usage is TRBJ1-6, with D unresolved. Trimming cost V 3 bases and J 5 bases, with 11 bases left between them. There are 15 residues in the CDR3. The germline gives CDR1 MRHNA, CDR2 SNTAGT. The CDR3 DNA sequence: TGTGCCAGCAGTGATGGGCTGCTGAATAATTCACCCCTCCACTTT. It translates to CASSDGLLNNSPLHF.

The chain couples TRBV5-1 to TRBJ1-3, with D tentatively TRBD1 (6 bases). This CDR3 contains 16 residues. CDR1 is SGHRS, CDR2 YFSETQ, per germline. The germline V and J ends were trimmed by 0 bases and 2 bases, with 12 bases remaining between them. The CDR3 loop is CASSLEGGLPGNTIYF. CDR3 sequence (DNA): TGCGCCAGCAGCTTGGAGGGGGGGTTGCCTGGAAACACCATATATTTT.

V usage is TRBV3-1 (or the pseudogene TRBV3-2) and J usage is TRBJ2-3, with 9 bases fitting TRBD2. V lost 2 bases and J lost 0; bases outside the gene matches: 12. The CDR3 length is 19 residues. Germline loops: CDR1 LGHDT, CDR2 YNNKEL (reference sequence). DNA for the CDR3: TGTGCCAGCAGCCAATATGGCAGCGGGGGGCATGTTAGCACAGATACGCAGTATTTT. Protein: CASSQYGSGGHVSTDTQYF.

CDR3 loop: CATSKEGDYRYEQYF. The CDR3 region has the DNA TGTGCCACCAGCAAAGAGGGGGACTACCGCTACGAGCAGTACTTC. The chain uses TRBV15 and TRBJ2-7, with D possibly TRBD2 on 7 matching bases. The CDR3 consists of 15 residues. The germline V and J ends were trimmed by 4 bases and 3 bases, with 16 bases remaining between them. Germline values: CDR1 LNHNV, CDR2 YYDKDF (reference sequence).

The V call is TRBV3-1 (or the pseudogene TRBV3-2), the J call TRBJ2-5; 9 bases are shared with TRBD2. The CDR3 loop spans 14 amino acids. V was pared by 8 bases and J by 5 bases, with 9 bases of the junction left unmatched. Per the germline V gene, CDR1 is LGHDT and CDR2 is YNNKEL (reference sequence). In DNA form, the CDR3 reads TGTGCCAGCGGAGGGACTAGCCGATTCGAGACCCAGTACTTC. As protein: CASGGTSRFETQYF.

The chain uses TRBV5-6 and TRBJ1-5; 8 bases are a match to TRBD1. The trim removed 4 bases at V and 1 base at J, leaving 4 bases unmatched. The CDR3 has 15 amino acids. Per germline, CDR1 SGHDT and CDR2 YYEEEE. Written as DNA, the CDR3 is TGTGCCAGCAGCCACGGGACAGGAAGCAATCAGCCCCAGCATTTT. Its protein is CASSHGTGSNQPQHF.

This clone was recorded once. This rearrangement joins TRBV15 to TRBJ1-2; 10 positions match TRBD1. Germline-derived CDR1 and CDR2 are LNHNV and YYDKDF (reference sequence). V shed 5 bases, J shed 2 bases, and the junction held 11 bases outside the gene matches. The CDR3 has 17 residues. The CDR3 sequence is CATSDPGQGPRNYGYTF. The CDR3 DNA sequence: TGTGCCACCAGCGACCCGGGACAGGGGCCAAGAAACTATGGCTACACCTTC.

The chain uses TRBV12-3 or TRBV12-4 and TRBJ1-1; no definite D call. CDR3 length: 13 residues. V lost 5 bases and J lost 4, with 11 bases in between. Here the CDR3 DNA reads TGTGCCAGCAGTCCCGCCAGCGGCACTGAAGCTTTCTTT. This translates into CASSPASGTEAFF.

The chain is built from TRBV6-6 and TRBJ2-3; D gene unclear. V lost 1 base to trimming and J lost 1 base, with 6 bases between them. The length of the CDR3 is 14 residues. CDR1 is MNHNY, CDR2 SVGAGI, per germline (reference sequence). The CDR3 nucleotides read TGTGCCAGCAGTTACTTGCAGGGCACAGATACGCAGTATTTT. Translation gives CASSYLQGTDTQYF.

This rearrangement joins TRBV10-3 to TRBJ1-2; D gene uncertain. This CDR3 is built from 15 residues. V was shortened by 0 bases and J by 8 bases, with 16 bases between the two germline ends. The germline gives CDR1 ENHRY, CDR2 SYGVKD. CDR3 bases: TGTGCCATCAGTGAGTCTATCCTGGGCGAGCGGGGCTACACCTTC. Encoded protein: CAISESILGERGYTF.

V and J are TRBV5-4 and TRBJ2-1, with TRBD2 identical over 7 bases. The germline V gene encodes CDR1 SGHNT and CDR2 YYREEE (reference sequence). This CDR3 region has 17 residues. Trimming cost V 0 bases and J 4 bases; bases outside gene matches: 10. Here the CDR3 reads CASSLAMASGLYNEQFF. The CDR3 DNA reads as TGTGCCAGCAGCTTGGCCATGGCTAGCGGACTTTACAATGAGCAGTTCTTC.

The chain recombines TRBV4-1 with TRBJ1-2; D might be TRBD1 (5 bases). Between the trimmed V and J ends, which lost 4 bases and 8 bases, there was a span of 26 bases. CDR3 length equals 17 residues. Germline loops: CDR1 MGHRA, CDR2 YSYEKL. Written as DNA, the CDR3 is TGCGCCAGCAGCCGGATATCGGAGGGGAGCGCAGGGAGCGGCTACACCTTC. Protein sequence: CASSRISEGSAGSGYTF.

CDR3 bases: TGTGCCAGCAGCTCCCAGGGAGGGTTAAAGACCCAGTACTTC. Its protein product is CASSSQGGLKTQYF. The chain carries TRBV7-2 and TRBJ2-5; 7 bases align to TRBD2. The CDR3 covers 14 residues. Trimming cost V 4 bases and J 6 bases; bases outside gene matches: 8. Per germline, CDR1 SGHTA and CDR2 FQGNSA.

The chain carries TRBV5-6 and TRBJ2-7; 9 bases are shared with TRBD2. The V gene's germline CDR1 is SGHDT and CDR2 YYEEEE. Unmatched junction bases numbered 5, after V lost 0 bases and J lost 4 bases. The CDR3 length is 15 residues. CDR3 nucleotides: TGTGCCAGCAGCTTGGCCCCTAGCGGGGTTTACGAGCAGTACTTC. It translates to CASSLAPSGVYEQYF.

This chain connects TRBV5-1 to TRBJ2-1; D is ambiguous. V dropped 1 base and J dropped 9 bases, with 11 bases sitting between them. The CDR3 covers 13 residues. Germline assignment: CDR1 SGHRS and CDR2 YFSETQ. The CDR3, as DNA: TGCGCCAGCAGCTTGTCGCCTACCGGTGAGCAGTTCTTC. It is translated as CASSLSPTGEQFF.

The V and J genes are TRBV28 and TRBJ2-5; a weak D match, TRBD1 (6 bases). The germline V and J ends were trimmed by 5 bases and 5 bases, with 9 bases remaining between them. Germline CDR1 is MDHEN and CDR2 is SYDVKM. This CDR3 spans 12 amino acids. The CDR3 bases are TGTGCCAGCAGTGGAACAGGGGAGACCCAGTACTTC. Protein: CASSGTGETQYF.

This chain joins TRBV4-1 and TRBJ1-3; D is unclear. Germline CDR1 is MGHRA and CDR2 is YSYEKL. Between the trimmed V and J ends, which lost 1 base and 0 bases, there was a span of 10 bases. The CDR3 is made up of 16 amino acids. For the CDR3, the DNA is TGCGCCAGCAGCCAAGGTCGACTGTACTCTGGAAACACCATATATTTT. Translated: CASSQGRLYSGNTIYF.

The chain uses TRBV7-8 and TRBJ1-5; tentatively, D is TRBD1 (6 bases). The V and J ends lost 5 bases and 8 bases respectively, with 13 bases between them. This CDR3 region has 13 residues. Germline CDR1 reads SGHVS; CDR2 reads FQNEAQ. The CDR3 coding sequence is TGTGCCAGCAGCCCCAACGGGGACAAGCCCCAGCATTTT. Translated, it gives CASSPNGDKPQHF.

This chain uses TRBV7-3 with TRBJ1-1, with 9 nucleotides matching TRBD1. The V gene's germline CDR1 is SGHTA and CDR2 FQGTGA. The V and J ends lost 1 base and 5 bases, in that order; junction bases with no gene match: 5. The CDR3 covers 15 residues. CDR3 amino acids: CASSLMGQGATEAFF. The CDR3 coding sequence is TGTGCCAGCAGCTTAATGGGACAGGGTGCAACTGAAGCTTTCTTT.

This sequence joins TRBV10-1 and TRBJ1-1, with a tentative D call TRBD1 (6 bases). The ends were cut back, 0 bases at V and 5 bases at J, with 13 bases in the middle. Germline V gene sequence: CDR1 WNHNN, CDR2 SYGVQD (reference sequence). The CDR3 has 15 residues. The CDR3 reads CASSESGTPRTEAFF. DNA of the CDR3: TGCGCCAGCAGTGAGTCCGGGACACCGAGGACTGAAGCTTTCTTT.

This clone has a single count. This chain links TRBV4-3 with TRBJ1-2, with D perhaps TRBD1 (6 bases). The CDR3 spans 16 residues. Per the germline V gene, CDR1 is LGHNA and CDR2 is YSLEER. Trimming took 0 bases from V and 1 from J, leaving 12 bases between them. The CDR3 protein is CASSQEIGGHNYGYTF. CDR3 nucleotides: TGCGCCAGCAGCCAAGAGATAGGGGGACATAACTATGGCTACACCTTC.